This T cell receptor (beta chain) is drawn from a study of blood T cells in healthy people across ages. Across the study: Per two T cells, about one barcoded beta molecule was captured through template switching.

Germline lookup yields CDR1 SGHTA and CDR2 FQGNSA. This CDR3 comprises 13 residues. After removal of 5 bases from V and 7 bases from J, the junction contained 5 bases not matched to a gene. Next came a second PCR, run for roughly 7 to 12 cycles, which used a sample-barcoded 5' primer along with a J-beta primer mix. The template-switch adaptor, which had 12 random nucleotides, put a tag on each cDNA molecule. TCRdb re-called the 5' RACE reads through MiXCR, storing one row per CDR3 protein. The sample shows almost 800,000 distinct CDR3 sequences, 55% to 75% of them seen only once. Samples each yielded at least 6 micrograms of total RNA.

The chain links TRBV7-2 to TRBJ2-7; 10 positions match TRBD1. The specimen sequenced was blood. This clonotype was obtained from a man aged 25 to 45 in good health. DNA for the CDR3: TGTGCCAGCAGCGTGGACAGGGGGAGGGAGCAGTACTTC. Translation gives CASSVDRGREQYF.